A single TCR beta chain is shown here with its context. Trimming removed 0 bases from V and 1 base from J, with 10 bases in between. The CDR3 is 15 residues long. Germline CDR1 reads MGHRA; CDR2 reads YSYEKL. Sequencing was performed with immunoSEQ multiplex PCR; in TCRdb, only in-frame clones are kept and a portion is missing. The table includes about 300,000 clones, under 90% detected once. The sample belongs to a study of blood T cell repertoires in COVID-19. The origin of this receptor is a man aged 30-40 years who had recovered from COVID-19. The specimen was PBMCs or T cells enriched from blood (not recorded which). This sequence joins TRBV4-1 and TRBJ2-7; D is perhaps TRBD2 (5 bases). The CDR3 nucleotides read TGCGCCAGCAGCCAAGAAGTCGGGGTATCCTACGAGCAGTACTTC. Translation: CASSQEVGVSYEQYF.